This entry lists 23 T cell receptor beta chains sequenced from one sample in a study of molecular identifiers for immune sequencing clone quantification. MiXCR, run by TCRdb on the PCR reads, gives a single entry per CDR3 protein. The table includes about 640,000 distinct CDR3 sequences, roughly 21% detected once. The sequencing sample was made of naive CD8+ T cells from blood, with Jurkat cell RNA spiked in. The subset: FACS-sorted CD8+CD4-CCR7+CD45RA+ naive T cells. These receptors were collected from a human donor in good health. Some libraries in this study had Jurkat cell RNA spiked in.

The chain combines TRBV2 with TRBJ1-2; D is uncertain. With 3 bases removed from V and 6 bases from J, the gap between germline ends came to 14 bases. From germline, CDR1 is SNHLY and CDR2 FYNNEI. The CDR3 is 14 amino acids. The CDR3 nucleotides read TGTGCCAGCAGTGATATCGCGCTGTCTGATGGCTACACCTTC. It specifies CASSDIALSDGYTF.

This clonotype was seen repeatedly, ten times or more. The chain combines TRBV9 with TRBJ2-6, with unresolved D. Germline V lookup: CDR1 SGDLS, CDR2 YYNGEE. V lost 3 bases and J 0 bases, leaving 4 bases between the germline ends. This CDR3 spans 14 amino acids. The CDR3 loop reads CASSEVSGANVLTF. Here the CDR3 DNA reads TGTGCCAGCAGCGAGGTCTCTGGGGCCAACGTCCTGACTTTC.

With respect to this clonotype: One base away lies a much larger clone, so this may be a sequencing read error. V gene TRBV10-1 combines with J gene TRBJ2-3, with D unresolved. CDR1 and CDR2 from the germline V gene are WNHNN and SYGVQD (reference sequence). With 4 bases removed from V and 14 bases from J, the gap between germline ends came to 16 bases. The CDR3 length is 12 residues. CDR3 nucleotide sequence: TGCGCCAGCAGTGTGTCTCCGGACCTTCTGTATTTT. Protein: CASSVSPDLLYF.

This clonotype was counted a few times. The V gene is TRBV7-9, the J gene TRBJ2-1; D not certain. The CDR3 loop spans 17 amino acids. V was clipped by 5 bases and J by 3 bases, with 20 bases between them. Germline V gives CDR1 SEHNR, CDR2 FQNEAQ (reference sequence). The chain's CDR3 is CASSKRFGPNGYNEQFF. CDR3 sequence (DNA): TGTGCCAGCAGCAAGAGGTTTGGCCCAAACGGCTACAATGAGCAGTTCTTC.

V gene TRBV7-9 combines with J gene TRBJ2-4; 7 nucleotides agree with TRBD1. CDR1 SEHNR and CDR2 FQNEAQ come from the germline V gene (reference sequence). CDR3 size: 16 residues. J was trimmed by 5 bases and V by 5 bases; bases with no gene match: 12. The CDR3 DNA reads as TGTGCCAGCAGCCCCTCCAAGGGACAGCAGGAAAACATTCAGTACTTC. It translates to CASSPSKGQQENIQYF.

The genes are TRBV4-1 and TRBJ2-7; D not resolved. V was shortened by 0 bases and J by 0 bases, with 12 bases between the two germline ends. The CDR3 consists of 16 residues. Germline V gene lookup returns CDR1 MGHRA and CDR2 YSYEKL. The DNA of the CDR3 is TGCGCCAGCAGCCAAGAATACCATATAAGCTCCTACGAGCAGTACTTC. Its translation is CASSQEYHISSYEQYF.

The J gene is TRBJ1-6, the V gene TRBV5-5; the D gene is possibly TRBD1 (5 bases). V was shortened by 0 bases and J by 12 bases, with 10 bases between the two germline ends. CDR3 length: 13 amino acids. Germline lookup yields CDR1 SGHKS and CDR2 YYEKEE (reference sequence). The CDR3 nucleotides are TGTGCCAGCAGCTTGGGCCCGGGGGGACCCCTCCACTTT. It yields the protein CASSLGPGGPLHF.

This clonotype was recorded at least ten times. The rearrangement uses TRBV4-1 and TRBJ1-1; D is uncertain. Looked up from germline, CDR1 is MGHRA and CDR2 is YSYEKL. Trimming took off 0 bases at V and 4 bases at J, with 12 bases between the two ends. The CDR3 extends over 15 amino acids. The CDR3 sequence: CASSQDPSSGTEAFF. CDR3 nucleotides: TGCGCCAGCAGCCAAGATCCTTCTTCGGGCACTGAAGCTTTCTTT.

This clonotype has ten or more counts. This chain uses TRBV28 with TRBJ2-3; TRBD2 aligns across 9 bases. The V and J ends lost 4 bases and 6 bases, in that order; junction bases with no gene match: 2. Germline V lookup: CDR1 MDHEN, CDR2 SYDVKM. This CDR3 comprises 13 residues. The CDR3 spells CASSWSGGDTQYF. Here the CDR3 DNA reads TGTGCCAGCAGTTGGAGCGGGGGGGATACGCAGTATTTT.

At least ten counts were recorded for this clonotype. This rearrangement joins TRBV18 to TRBJ1-5, with D unresolved. Looked up from germline, CDR1 is KGHSH and CDR2 is LQKENI. The length of the CDR3 is 14 residues. Trimming took 0 bases from V and 6 from J, leaving 9 bases between them. CDR3 amino acids: CASSPPLGGQPQHF. CDR3 DNA: TGTGCCAGCTCACCACCGTTAGGTGGTCAGCCCCAGCATTTT.

About this clonotype itself: At one end the junction does not follow the germline gene, possibly because of a read error. CDR3 loop: CASGVAGLSSYEQYF. CDR3 bases: TGTGCCAGCGGCGTAGCAGGGCTGAGCTCCTACGAGCAGTACTTC. This chain uses TRBV9 with TRBJ2-7; D possibly corresponds to TRBD1 (5 bases). Germline values: CDR1 SGDLS, CDR2 YYNGEE. The CDR3 has 15 residues.

The chain combines TRBV19 with TRBJ2-3; the match to TRBD1 covers 9 bases. Germline V CDR1 and CDR2: LNHDA, SQIVND (reference sequence). With V trimmed by 4 bases and J by 5 bases, 10 bases remained unmatched. The CDR3 consists of 16 residues. This CDR3 reads CASSTTGTGFKDTQYF. The CDR3 DNA reads TGTGCCAGTAGTACGACCGGGACAGGGTTCAAAGATACGCAGTATTTT.

J is TRBJ1-1 and V is TRBV2, with a tentative D call TRBD1 (5 bases). Germline CDR1 SNHLY, CDR2 FYNNEI. V lost 2 bases and J lost 2, with 12 bases in between. CDR3 length: 15 residues. CDR3: CASSERQPPNTEAFF. The CDR3 DNA is TGTGCCAGCAGTGAAAGACAGCCCCCTAACACTGAAGCTTTCTTT.

The chain combines TRBV24-1 with TRBJ2-1; D gene ambiguous. Trimming left V 8 bases short and J 6 bases short, with 7 bases between. Germline CDR1 KGHDR, CDR2 SFDVKD. The CDR3 is 11 amino acids. The CDR3 here is CATKFSNEQFF. CDR3 bases: TGTGCCACCAAGTTCAGCAATGAGCAGTTCTTC.

This clonotype was seen repeatedly, ten times or more. This sequence joins TRBV6-2 or TRBV6-3 and TRBJ1-2; D unclear. CDR1 and CDR2 from the germline V gene are MNHEY and SVGEGT. The V gene lost 4 bases and the J gene lost 0 bases, with 6 bases spanning the gap. There are 13 residues in the CDR3. The CDR3 loop reads CASSWDPNYGYTF. As DNA, the CDR3 is TGTGCCAGCAGTTGGGATCCTAACTATGGCTACACCTTC.

This clonotype was seen repeatedly, ten times or more. V is TRBV4-3 and J is TRBJ2-2; D is possibly TRBD1 (5 bases). This CDR3 region has 16 residues. With 3 bases removed from V and 5 bases from J, the gap between germline ends came to 16 bases. Germline V CDR1 and CDR2: LGHNA, YSLEER. The CDR3 spells CASSHEQESRTGELFF. The DNA for the CDR3 is TGCGCCAGCAGCCATGAACAGGAGTCGAGGACCGGGGAGCTGTTTTTT.

Notes on this clonotype: Likely a read error: the CDR3 ends without its conserved phenylalanine or tryptophan. The rearrangement links TRBV4-3 to TRBJ2-7; tentatively, D is TRBD2 (6 bases). Germline CDR1 LGHNA, CDR2 YSLEER. The germline V and J ends were trimmed by 0 bases and 2 bases, with 20 bases remaining between them. The CDR3 runs 18 residues. The CDR3 sequence: CASSQDLYSEGQAYEQYS. In nucleotides, the CDR3 is TGCGCCAGCAGCCAAGATCTATATTCGGAGGGGCAGGCCTACGAGCAGTACTCC.

This clonotype was seen a few times. The chain joins TRBV6-2 or TRBV6-3 to TRBJ2-7; a possible D gene is TRBD1 (6 bases). The germline gives CDR1 MNHEY, CDR2 SVGEGT. Trimming cost V 4 bases and J 0 bases, with 16 bases left between them. The CDR3 totals 16 residues. The DNA for the CDR3 is TGTGCCAGCAGTTCCCTCAGACAGGCGCACTCCTACGAGCAGTACTTC. Translated: CASSSLRQAHSYEQYF.

The sample holds many counts of this clonotype. J is TRBJ2-3 and V is TRBV27; weak D call: TRBD1 (5 bases). The germline gives CDR1 MNHEY, CDR2 SMNVEV (reference sequence). V shed 5 bases and J shed 6 bases, with 6 bases lying between them. This CDR3 is built from 11 residues. The CDR3: CASSNRDTQYF. The CDR3 DNA reads as TGTGCCAGCAGTAACAGGGATACGCAGTATTTT.

In its sample, this clonotype was seen many times. The V gene is TRBV20-1, the J gene TRBJ1-5; 8 bases align to TRBD1. This CDR3 spans 14 amino acids. The V and J ends lost 4 bases and 1 base, in that order; junction bases with no gene match: 3. Germline CDR1 and CDR2: DFQATT and SNEGSKA (reference sequence). CDR3 in DNA: TGCAGTGCTACTGACAGGGGAAGCAATCAGCCCCAGCATTTT. Translated: CSATDRGSNQPQHF.

A remark on this clonotype: A much larger clone lies a single base off, so this may be a read error. The chain links TRBV18 to TRBJ1-1, with D perhaps TRBD1 (6 bases). This CDR3 is 15 amino acids long. Trimming removed 1 base at V and 2 bases at J, with 11 bases between. In germline, CDR1 is KGHSH, CDR2 LQKENI. The CDR3 loop reads CASSPLGAFNTEAFF. The CDR3 nucleotides read TGTGCCAGCTCACCACTGGGGGCCTTTAACACTGAAGCTTTCTTT.

V gene TRBV7-9 combines with J gene TRBJ1-1; possible D gene TRBD1, 5 bases. CDR1 SEHNR and CDR2 FQNEAQ come from the germline V gene (reference sequence). Trimming removed 1 base from V and 1 base from J, with 13 bases in between. This CDR3 has 16 amino acids. This CDR3 reads CASSLGWGETNTEAFF. DNA for the CDR3: TGTGCCAGCAGCTTAGGATGGGGGGAAACGAACACTGAAGCTTTCTTT.

As for this clonotype: Without the conserved terminal phenylalanine or tryptophan, this CDR3 likely stems from a read error. The chain carries TRBV7-9 and TRBJ2-1; D might be TRBD2 (7 bases). The CDR3 contains 17 residues. The germline CDR1 and CDR2 sequences are SEHNR and FQNEAQ (reference sequence). Deletions cut 5 bases from V and 5 bases from J, with 22 bases between. CDR3 loop: CASSAPRGATQNNEQFS. The CDR3 DNA is TGTGCCAGCAGCGCACCCCGGGGGGCTACTCAGAACAATGAGCAGTTCTCC.